This passage covers 28 T cell receptor beta chains from one sample sequenced in a study of vaccination effects on CD4 cells after COVID-19. Antigen-specific CD4+ T cells were expanded with viral peptide pools in the ViraFEST assay before sequencing. Following culture for around 9 days, CD4+ T cells were isolated. Nucleocapsid antibodies stayed negative before and after vaccination, showing no earlier SARS-CoV-2 infection. Sequencing was performed with immunoSEQ multiplex PCR; in TCRdb, only in-frame clones are kept and a portion is missing. The top ten hold 2.5% to 3% of the sample, which has approximately 74,000 clones, 65% to 80% seen once. The antigens these receptors bind are not known. This specimen consisted of CD4+ T cells from PBMCs cultured with HCoV-NL63 spike peptides, obtained before COVID-19 vaccination. All receptors come from a human donor who received a COVID-19 vaccine.

This clone was seen a single time. This chain joins TRBV27 and TRBJ2-7; maybe TRBD2 (6 bases). The CDR3 runs to 14 residues. Trimming removed 5 bases at V and 2 bases at J, with 13 bases between. Germline V gene sequence: CDR1 MNHEY, CDR2 SMNVEV (reference sequence). The chain's CDR3 is CASSAGPGTYEQYV. CDR3 bases: TGTGCCAGCAGTGCGGGACCAGGGACCTACGAGCAGTACGTC.

DNA for the CDR3: TGTGCCATCGGGACTGACACTCAGCCCCAGCATTTT. It specifies CAIGTDTQPQHF. The chain links TRBV10-3 to TRBJ1-5; D may be TRBD1 (5 bases). Trimming shortened V by 8 bases and J by 6 bases, and 11 bases separated the two germline ends. The CDR3 extends over 12 amino acids. Germline-derived CDR1 and CDR2 are ENHRY and SYGVKD.

Here the CDR3 reads CASSRPGTDTQYF. The CDR3 DNA reads as TGTGCCAGCAGTCGCCCTGGAACAGATACGCAGTATTTT. The rearrangement links TRBV7-3 to TRBJ2-3; D gene unclear. Trimming stripped 6 bases from V and 3 bases from J, with 10 bases between. In germline, CDR1 is SGHTA, CDR2 FQGTGA. This CDR3 is 13 amino acids long. Full variable domain (missing parts from reference TRBV7-3 and TRBJ2-3): GAGVSQTPSNKVTEKGKYVELRCDPISGHTALYWYRQSLGQGPEFLIYFQGTGAADDSGLPNDRFFAVRPEGSVSTLKIQRTERGDSAVYLCASSRPGTDTQYFGPGTRLTVL.

The CDR3 region is CATSGMGSYNEQFF. CDR3 bases: TGTGCCACCAGTGGGATGGGCAGCTACAATGAGCAGTTCTTC. The chain uses TRBV24-1 and TRBJ2-1; unclear D gene. Germline V lookup: CDR1 KGHDR, CDR2 SFDVKD. The CDR3 runs 14 residues. Trimming removed 5 bases from V and 3 bases from J, with 10 bases in between.

The table lists this clone with a few counts. The chain has TRBV5-1 and TRBJ1-1; tentatively, D is TRBD1 (6 bases). Trimming took 4 bases from V and 4 from J, leaving 17 bases between them. CDR3 size: 15 residues. Germline values: CDR1 SGHRS, CDR2 YFSETQ. CDR3 in amino acids: CASSGGGGLSTEAFF. CDR3 DNA sequence: TGCGCCAGCAGCGGCGGTGGGGGCCTTAGCACTGAAGCTTTCTTT.

The gene calls are TRBV2 and TRBJ1-5, with 7 bases fitting TRBD1. Germline V gives CDR1 SNHLY, CDR2 FYNNEI. This CDR3 is 13 amino acids long. Unmatched junction bases numbered 9, after V lost 7 bases and J lost 9 bases. The DNA of the CDR3 is TGTGCCAGCAAGGCAACAGGGGACGGGCCCCAGCATTTT. Residues: CASKATGDGPQHF. Full variable domain (missing parts from reference TRBV2 and TRBJ1-5): EPEVTQTPSHQVTQMGQEVILRCVPISNHLYFYWYRQILGQKVEFLVSFYNNEISEKSEIFDDQFSVERPDGSNFTLKIRSTKLEDSAMYFCASKATGDGPQHFGDGTRLSIL.

J is TRBJ2-3 and V is TRBV9; 16 nucleotides match TRBD2. CDR3 length: 22 amino acids. The V gene end was trimmed by 0 bases and the J gene end by 1 base; junction bases not matched to a gene: 14. The germline gives CDR1 SGDLS, CDR2 YYNGEE. The chain's CDR3 is CASSVAGTGLAGGRFGTDTQYF. CDR3 nucleotide sequence: TGTGCCAGCAGCGTAGCAGGGACGGGACTAGCGGGGGGGCGGTTCGGCACAGATACGCAGTATTTT.

The chain recombines TRBV4-1 with TRBJ2-3; tentative D call: TRBD2 (6 bases). V was shortened by 3 bases and J by 0 bases, with 13 bases between the two germline ends. The germline V gene has CDR1 MGHRA and CDR2 YSYEKL. This CDR3 has 16 residues. For the CDR3, the DNA is TGCGCCAGCAGCCAGCCCGAGGGGAGGAGCACAGATACGCAGTATTTT. Its translation: CASSQPEGRSTDTQYF.

The chain uses TRBV7-8 and TRBJ1-6; no reliable D call. The CDR3 runs 14 residues. Germline-derived CDR1 and CDR2 are SGHVS and FQNEAQ. Between the trimmed V and J ends, which lost 0 bases and 9 bases, there was a span of 9 bases. The CDR3 bases are TGTGCCAGCAGCTTAGCCGTCGGCCCTTCACCCCTCCACTTT. Amino acid sequence: CASSLAVGPSPLHF.

V and J are TRBV7-2 and TRBJ1-2, with no clear D. From germline, CDR1 is SGHTA and CDR2 FQGNSA. Deletions cut 1 base from V and 0 bases from J, with 6 bases between. This CDR3 has 14 residues. DNA of the CDR3: TGTGCCAGCAGCTTAGAACAGTCTAACTATGGCTACACCTTC. Translation: CASSLEQSNYGYTF.

This clone was recorded a few times. This rearrangement joins TRBV7-9 to TRBJ2-4; 10 bases map to TRBD2. Germline V gives CDR1 SEHNR, CDR2 FQNEAQ (reference sequence). This CDR3 region has 15 residues. Trimming cost V 4 bases and J 7 bases; bases outside gene matches: 7. The CDR3 sequence: CASSYSGGARNIQYF. The CDR3 DNA sequence: TGTGCCAGCAGCTACAGCGGGGGGGCCAGGAACATTCAGTACTTC.

The chain uses TRBV10-3 and TRBJ1-1; TRBD1 matches 8 bases. The CDR3 covers 12 residues. Losses at the gene ends were 6 bases for V and 8 bases for J; bases not matched to a gene: 5. Germline CDR1 reads ENHRY; CDR2 reads SYGVKD. In nucleotides, the CDR3 is TGTGCCATCAGAGAATACAGGGGGGAAGCTTTCTTT. Translated: CAIREYRGEAFF.

This chain links TRBV5-1 with TRBJ2-2, with D possibly being TRBD2 (7 bases). The germline V gene has CDR1 SGHRS and CDR2 YFSETQ. The CDR3 has 15 residues. V shed 4 bases and J shed 5 bases, with 15 bases lying between them. The CDR3 spells CASSPPRGGTGELFF. DNA for the CDR3: TGCGCCAGCAGCCCCCCCAGGGGAGGGACCGGGGAGCTGTTTTTT.

The CDR3 sequence: CASSYGGNTGELFF. CDR3 coding DNA: TGTGCCAGCAGTTACGGCGGCAACACCGGGGAGCTGTTTTTT. V is TRBV27 and J is TRBJ2-2; D remains ambiguous. The CDR3 loop spans 14 amino acids. Germline assignment: CDR1 MNHEY and CDR2 SMNVEV (reference sequence). The V gene lost 4 bases and the J gene lost 2 bases, with 8 bases spanning the gap.

This chain joins TRBV6-2 or TRBV6-3 and TRBJ2-3, with D possibly being TRBD2 (5 bases). Germline CDR1 MNHEY, CDR2 SVGEGT. This CDR3 comprises 18 residues. V dropped 2 bases and J dropped 0 bases, with 18 bases sitting between them. CDR3 in DNA: TGTGCCAGCAGTTACAACCCCTCAAAGGGAGCTAGCACAGATACGCAGTATTTT. Protein product: CASSYNPSKGASTDTQYF.

This chain connects TRBV6-5 to TRBJ2-1; possibly TRBD1 for D (6 bases). The CDR3 runs to 16 residues. The ends were cut back, 2 bases at V and 7 bases at J, with 18 bases in the middle. Germline CDR1 MNHEY, CDR2 SVGAGI. CDR3 sequence: CASSYKRGGGENEQFF. In DNA form, the CDR3 reads TGTGCCAGCAGTTACAAGAGAGGGGGTGGAGAAAATGAGCAGTTCTTC.

J is TRBJ1-2 and V is TRBV16; no firm D call. The germline V gene encodes CDR1 KGHSY and CDR2 FQNENV. This CDR3 has 14 residues. The V end lost 4 bases, the J end lost 2 bases, and 11 bases lay between the germline ends. CDR3 residues: CASSPTGENYGYTF. CDR3 DNA sequence: TGTGCCAGCAGCCCAACCGGGGAAAACTATGGCTACACCTTC.

The chain carries TRBV30 and TRBJ1-5, with 8 bases matching TRBD1. The CDR3 is 13 amino acids. Losses at the gene ends were 6 bases for V and 2 bases for J; bases not matched to a gene: 3. Germline V gene sequence: CDR1 GTSNPN, CDR2 SVGIG (reference sequence). The CDR3, as DNA: TGTGCCTGCAAGGACAGGGGCAATCAGCCCCAGCATTTT. As protein: CACKDRGNQPQHF.

This clone was recorded once. V is TRBV29-1 and J is TRBJ1-1, with D uncertain. Germline CDR1 reads SQVTM; CDR2 reads ANQGSEA. The CDR3 is 13 amino acids. Trimming removed 6 bases from V and 3 bases from J, with 14 bases in between. CDR3 nucleotide sequence: TGCAGCGTGAACGAGGATGGGTACACTGAAGCTTTCTTT. Translating gives CSVNEDGYTEAFF.

The chain couples TRBV4-1 to TRBJ2-2; D gene ambiguous. V lost 1 base, J lost 0 bases, and 12 bases lay in between. The germline gives CDR1 MGHRA, CDR2 YSYEKL. The CDR3 is 17 amino acids. CDR3 DNA sequence: TGCGCCAGCAGCCAAGGAGCCGACCGGGCGAACACCGGGGAGCTGTTTTTT. The encoded protein is CASSQGADRANTGELFF.

The chain links TRBV19 to TRBJ2-3, with a possible D match to TRBD1 (6 bases). Trimming cost V 6 bases and J 3 bases, with 7 bases left between them. The germline CDR1 and CDR2 sequences are LNHDA and SQIVND (reference sequence). The CDR3 totals 12 residues. CDR3 amino acids: CASSGQTDTQYF. Written as DNA, the CDR3 is TGTGCCAGTAGCGGACAGACAGATACGCAGTATTTT.

This clone has more than one count but fewer than ten. The chain joins TRBV9 to TRBJ2-6, with D possibly TRBD2 on 5 matching bases. The CDR3 length is 15 residues. The germline V gene encodes CDR1 SGDLS and CDR2 YYNGEE. V lost 2 bases and J lost 2, with 8 bases in between. The CDR3 nucleotides read TGTGCCAGCAGCGTTGCCGGGACTGGGGCCAACGTCCTGACTTTC. This codes for CASSVAGTGANVLTF.

Regarding this clone: The sample has other DNA sequences that encode this CDR3 too. The rearrangement uses TRBV7-9 and TRBJ1-1, with D hard to call. Trimming took 3 bases from V and 1 from J, leaving 6 bases between them. In germline, CDR1 is SEHNR, CDR2 FQNEAQ (reference sequence). This CDR3 comprises 13 residues. For the CDR3, the DNA is TGTGCCAGCAGCTTGGAAGGGAACACTGAAGCTTTCTTT. It specifies CASSLEGNTEAFF.

The chain links TRBV7-2 to TRBJ1-1, with D perhaps matching TRBD1 (5 bases). The CDR3 has 15 residues. In germline, CDR1 is SGHTA, CDR2 FQGNSA. The V end was cut by 1 base, the J end by 0 bases, with 9 bases between. CDR3 residues: CASSLGTSMNTEAFF. CDR3 DNA: TGTGCCAGCAGCTTAGGGACAAGCATGAACACTGAAGCTTTCTTT.

This clone was observed a handful of times. The chain joins TRBV6-1 to TRBJ2-7; a possible D gene is TRBD1 (6 bases). The CDR3 is made up of 17 amino acids. The V end lost 4 bases, the J end lost 0 bases, and 19 bases lay between the germline ends. Germline V gene lookup returns CDR1 MNHNS and CDR2 SASEGT. The CDR3 coding sequence is TGTGCCAGCAGTGTTTTTGGGGGCCCTACAAGCTCCTACGAGCAGTACGTC. It translates to CASSVFGGPTSSYEQYV.

This clone has only a few counts. The chain joins TRBV5-5 to TRBJ2-2; TRBD1 or TRBD2 may be the D gene (5 bases each). Germline V gene data show CDR1 as SGHKS and CDR2 as YYEKEE (reference sequence). V was cut by 2 bases and J by 8 bases, with 10 bases left in between. The CDR3 sequence is 13 residues long. The CDR3 reads CASSFTGTGELFF. The CDR3 nucleotides read TGTGCCAGCAGCTTTACGGGGACGGGGGAGCTGTTTTTT. Based on the CDR3 plus reference TRBV5-5 and TRBJ2-2, the full variable domain is DAGVTQSPTHLIKTRGQQVTLRCSPISGHKSVSWYQQVLGQGPQFIFQYYEKEERGRGNFPDRFSARQFPNYSSELNVNALLLGDSALYLCASSFTGTGELFFGEGSRLTVL.

The rearrangement joins TRBV24-1 to TRBJ1-1; 7 bases align to TRBD1. This CDR3 spans 11 amino acids. CDR1 and CDR2 (germline): KGHDR, SFDVKD. Losses at the gene ends were 7 bases for V and 6 bases for J; bases not matched to a gene: 1. The CDR3 region has the DNA TGTGCCACCAGGCAGGGGGCTGAAGCTTTCTTT. Translation gives CATRQGAEAFF.

This clone was counted only a few times. The chain employs TRBV4-1 and TRBJ2-7; TRBD2 matches at 8 bases. Germline V gives CDR1 MGHRA, CDR2 YSYEKL. V was clipped by 0 bases and J by 4 bases; unmatched bases: 5. The CDR3 covers 15 residues. CDR3 DNA sequence: TGCGCCAGCAGCCAAGAGGCGGGGGGCGGGTACGAGCAGTACGTC. Its translation is CASSQEAGGGYEQYV.